The 11 T cell receptor beta chains reported below all come from one sample, sequenced in a study of post-analysis software for immune sequencing data. Their antigens remain unidentified. Study-wide findings and caveats: About five TRBV segments, including TRBV5-6, TRBV5-1 and TRBV20-1, were more frequent in patients than controls.

cDNA libraries for TCR beta contained unique molecular identifiers. TCRdb ran MiXCR on the PCR reads and lists one entry per CDR3 protein. The table lists hundreds of thousands of distinct CDR3 sequences, about 32% of them singletons. The material sequenced was blood. These receptors were obtained from a girl aged 5-17 years with multiple sclerosis.

The chain joins TRBV12-3 or TRBV12-4 to TRBJ1-2, with 10 nucleotides matching TRBD1. Trimming took 0 bases from V and 10 from J; bases not matched to a gene: 14. The CDR3 covers 17 residues. The CDR3 loop is CASSLATGGFGLGDYTF. DNA of the CDR3: TGTGCCAGCAGTTTAGCGACAGGGGGCTTTGGCCTGGGTGACTACACCTTC.

V and J are TRBV28 and TRBJ2-1; 9 bases are shared with TRBD2. The germline CDR1 and CDR2 sequences are MDHEN and SYDVKM. CDR3 size: 17 residues. V trimming: 6 bases; J trimming: 1 base; junction bases outside the gene matches: 10. For the CDR3, the DNA is TGTGCCAGCAGGGGGGGATATAGCGGGAGTTCCTACAATGAGCAGTTCTTC. Translation gives CASRGGYSGSSYNEQFF.

The chain is built from TRBV20-1 and TRBJ1-1, with D possibly TRBD1 on 6 matching bases. The CDR3 covers 12 residues. Germline V CDR1 and CDR2: DFQATT, SNEGSKA (reference sequence). V shed 5 bases and J shed 1 base, with 8 bases lying between them. Here the CDR3 DNA reads TGCAGTGCTGACAGGACGAACACTGAAGCTTTCTTT. Residues: CSADRTNTEAFF.

J is TRBJ2-4 and V is TRBV10-3; possibly TRBD2 for D (5 bases). V lost 6 bases and J 6 bases, leaving 15 bases between the germline ends. The germline V gene encodes CDR1 ENHRY and CDR2 SYGVKD. CDR3 size: 14 residues. The CDR3 here is CAIRGGTEGNIQYF. Written as DNA, the CDR3 is TGTGCCATCAGGGGCGGAACAGAGGGAAACATTCAGTACTTC.

The chain uses TRBV29-1 and TRBJ2-2; 7 bases align to TRBD2. V lost 6 bases, J lost 7 bases, and 2 bases stayed unmatched. The CDR3 is 11 residues long. Germline V gives CDR1 SQVTM, CDR2 ANQGSEA. CDR3 in amino acids: CSVGRGGELFF. The CDR3 DNA is TGCAGCGTGGGGAGGGGCGGGGAGCTGTTTTTT.

In its sample, this clonotype was seen many times. This chain connects TRBV7-2 to TRBJ2-6; D uncertain. This CDR3 spans 15 amino acids. The germline V and J ends were trimmed by 4 bases and 0 bases, with 7 bases remaining between them. CDR1 and CDR2 (germline): SGHTA, FQGNSA. Written as DNA, the CDR3 is TGTGCCAGCAGCTCAGCCGCCTCTGGGGCCAACGTCCTGACTTTC. It translates to CASSSAASGANVLTF. The full variable domain, rest sourced from reference TRBV7-2 and TRBJ2-6, is GAGVSQSPSNKVTEKGKDVELRCDPISGHTALYWYRQSLGQGLEFLIYFQGNSAPDKSGLPSDRFSAERTGGSVSTLTIQRTQQEDSAVYLCASSSAASGANVLTFGAGSRLTVL.

This clonotype was observed a few times. J is TRBJ1-1 and V is TRBV7-9; TRBD1 matches 12 bases. J was trimmed by 5 bases and V by 2 bases; bases with no gene match: 12. This CDR3 comprises 18 residues. CDR1 and CDR2 (germline): SEHNR, FQNEAQ (reference sequence). CDR3: CASSLRAGGTGGGTEAFF. CDR3 DNA: TGTGCCAGCAGCTTAAGAGCGGGGGGGACAGGGGGCGGTACTGAAGCTTTCTTT.

The rearrangement uses TRBV11-1 and TRBJ2-3, with D uncertain. V shed 5 bases and J shed 2 bases, with 14 bases lying between them. Germline V lookup: CDR1 SGHAT, CDR2 FQDESV (reference sequence). This CDR3 spans 15 amino acids. CDR3 sequence: CASSLRVRLTDTQYF. As DNA, the CDR3 is TGTGCCAGCAGCCTACGTGTACGCCTCACAGATACGCAGTATTTT.

V is TRBV7-2 and J is TRBJ2-7; D gene uncertain. This CDR3 comprises 14 residues. The germline gives CDR1 SGHTA, CDR2 FQGNSA. Deletions cut 1 base from V and 6 bases from J, with 13 bases between. CDR3 coding DNA: TGTGCCAGCAGCTTAGGGCTATCTCCGTCCGAGCAGTACTTC. As protein: CASSLGLSPSEQYF. The whole variable domain, remainder taken from reference TRBV7-2 and TRBJ2-7, is GAGVSQSPSNKVTEKGKDVELRCDPISGHTALYWYRQSLGQGLEFLIYFQGNSAPDKSGLPSDRFSAERTGGSVSTLTIQRTQQEDSAVYLCASSLGLSPSEQYFGPGTRLTVT.

The CDR3 reads CATERGPNEKLFF. As DNA, the CDR3 is TGTGCCACCGAGAGGGGCCCTAATGAAAAACTGTTTTTT. The rearrangement links TRBV15 to TRBJ1-4; weak D call: TRBD1 (5 bases). V was clipped by 8 bases and J by 3 bases, with 10 bases between them. CDR1 is LNHNV and CDR2 is YYDKDF in the germline V gene (reference sequence). CDR3 length: 13 residues.

In this sample, this clonotype turned up a few times. The genes are TRBV6-2 or TRBV6-3 and TRBJ1-2; TRBD1 agrees at 7 bases. The germline gives CDR1 MNHEY, CDR2 SVGEGT. Unmatched junction bases numbered 11, after V lost 8 bases and J lost 8 bases. The CDR3 length is 13 residues. The CDR3 nucleotides read TGTGCCAGCCGCCAGAGACAGGGAGAAGGCTACACCTTC. Amino acid sequence: CASRQRQGEGYTF.